The following is a T cell receptor beta chain sequence with its context. This clonotype was picked up many times. Its binding antigen is unknown. No much larger clonotype is one base removed from it; base qualities were not supplied. The healthy controls were volunteers from a blood bank in Maryland, USA. Unsorted PBMC libraries were generated from 2 million PBMCs stored in RNAlater at -80 °C until RNA extraction. Peripheral blood underwent Ficoll-Hypaque density gradient centrifugation to isolate PBMCs, which were then cryopreserved in liquid nitrogen. This entry is derived from a study of neurological immune-mediated disorders (dated by TCRdb to about 2019). Notes on the research overall: Using UMI-based sequencing, the study compared peripheral blood TCR-beta repertoires from patients with HTLV-I-associated myelopathy (HAM/TSP), patients with multiple sclerosis, and healthy controls. The approximately 110 TCR-beta libraries included longitudinal samples, technical triplicates and paired sorted CD4+ and CD8+ T-cell subsets alongside PBMC samples. Of the approximately 65 subjects in the cohort, about 14 were HAM/TSP patients, approximately 34 were multiple sclerosis patients, and about 20 were healthy controls.

General conclusions and limits of the study: The highest TCR clonal expansion was observed in HAM/TSP patients, whereas the lowest was observed in MS patients, even when compared with healthy controls. No identical CDR3 amino acid sequences were found to be shared among expanded clones across subjects, suggesting that TCR-beta repertoires were private in all groups.

cDNA synthesis used template-switch 5'RACE with a primer carrying a 10-nucleotide random unique molecular identifier tagging each TCR transcript. Over 160 million TCR-beta sequences, covering 15-18 subjects, were produced in each sequencing run. The RNeasy kit was used for extraction of total RNA. The KAPA Real-time Library Amplification kit was used to amplify TCR-beta VDJ regions with primers for the TCR constant region and the 5'RACE anchor. Sample indexes and Illumina adaptors were added in a first PCR, and a second PCR then increased library yield. The roughly 650 bp TCR product was size-selected on a 2% E-gel SizeSelection system after Ampure bead purification. Library quality was checked on a Bioanalyzer, concentration was measured with Qubit, and libraries were quantified with the Kapa Library Quantification kit before pooling. An Illumina HiSeq 2500 sequenced the libraries paired-end 2 x 150 bp. To increase sequence diversity, about 25-31% phiX was spiked into each library pool. The original pipeline was this. Quality-filtered reads were processed with the UMI-based MiGEC pipeline, which removed over 75% of raw TCR sequences during error correction. IMGT germline references were used for alignment of VDJ genes, and clonotypes were defined by a unique CDR3 amino acid sequence together with V-J genes. Clonal expansion, Shannon diversity and CDR3 relatedness (CalcPairwiseDistances, ClusterSamples) were evaluated with VDJtools, and phylogenetic trees were built with CLCbio workbench. Using coefficient-of-variation modelling across technical triplicates, the study counted a clone as expanded if it had at least 8 unique UMIs. TCRdb reworked the public reads: Q25 trimming with fastp, MiXCR clone assembly, productive beta chains retained. Entries are consolidated by CDR3 protein sequence, retaining the most common genes and DNA. The V and J calls come from TCRdb's annotation, not from the publication. A total of approximately 87,000 distinct CDR3 sequences appear in this sample, 13% to 15% of them only once. The ten top clones hold under 7% of the sample.

Relative to germline, V is 2 bases shorter and J is 1 base shorter, with 9 bases between their ends. The germline V gene gives CDR1 as SGHRS and CDR2 as YFSETQ. The CDR3, cysteine through phenylalanine, is 14 amino acids long. Of the read, only the CDR3 DNA is kept; its 42 bases are in frame from base 1. The chain was built from TRBV5-1 and TRBJ2-5; TRBD1 is possibly the D segment (5 matching bases). Input material: PBMCs. This TCR was sampled from a woman between 50 and 59 years old in good health. The CDR3 region reads CASSLGHSQETQYF. At the DNA level, the sequence is TGCGCCAGCAGCTTAGGACATTCCCAAGAGACCCAGTACTTC. The CDR3 plus the reference TRBV5-1 and TRBJ2-5 genes for the other parts give the full variable domain: KAGVTQTPRYLIKTRGQQVTLSCSPISGHRSVSWYQQTPGQGLQFLFEYFSETQRNKGNFPGRFSGRQFSNSRSEMNVSTLELGDSALYLCASSLGHSQETQYFGPGTRLLVL.